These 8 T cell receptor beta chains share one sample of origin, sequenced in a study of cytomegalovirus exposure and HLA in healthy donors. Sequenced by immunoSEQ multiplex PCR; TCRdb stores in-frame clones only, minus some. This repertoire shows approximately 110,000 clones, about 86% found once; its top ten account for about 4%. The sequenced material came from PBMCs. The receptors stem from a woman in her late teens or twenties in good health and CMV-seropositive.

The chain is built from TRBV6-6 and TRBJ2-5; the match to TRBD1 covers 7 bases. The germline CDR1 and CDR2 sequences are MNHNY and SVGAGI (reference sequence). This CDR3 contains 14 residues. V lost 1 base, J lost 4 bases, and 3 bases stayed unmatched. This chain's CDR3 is CASSYFEGAETQYF. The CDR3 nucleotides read TGTGCCAGCAGTTACTTCGAGGGGGCAGAGACCCAGTACTTC.

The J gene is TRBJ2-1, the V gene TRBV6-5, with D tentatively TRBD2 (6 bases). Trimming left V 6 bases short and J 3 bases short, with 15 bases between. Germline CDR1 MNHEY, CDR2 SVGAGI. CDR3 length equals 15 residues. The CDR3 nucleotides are TGTGCCAGCAGACCCCGGGGGACCTACTACAATGAGCAGTTCTTC. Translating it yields CASRPRGTYYNEQFF.

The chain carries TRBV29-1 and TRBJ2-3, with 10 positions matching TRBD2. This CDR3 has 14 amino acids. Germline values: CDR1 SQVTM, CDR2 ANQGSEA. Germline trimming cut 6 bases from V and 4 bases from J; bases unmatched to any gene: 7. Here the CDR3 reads CSVSIAGGADTQYF. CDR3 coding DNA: TGCAGCGTGTCGATAGCGGGAGGAGCAGATACGCAGTATTTT.

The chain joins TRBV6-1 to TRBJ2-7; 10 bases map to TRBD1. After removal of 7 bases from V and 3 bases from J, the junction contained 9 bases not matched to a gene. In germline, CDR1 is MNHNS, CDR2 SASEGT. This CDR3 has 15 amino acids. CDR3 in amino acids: CASIWTGGGIYEQYF. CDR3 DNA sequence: TGTGCCAGCATTTGGACAGGGGGAGGAATCTACGAGCAGTACTTC.

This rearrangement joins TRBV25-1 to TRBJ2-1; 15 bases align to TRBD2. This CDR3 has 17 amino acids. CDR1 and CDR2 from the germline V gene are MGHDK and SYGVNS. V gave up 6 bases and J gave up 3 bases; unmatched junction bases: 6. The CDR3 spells CASSGTSGRPYYNEQFF. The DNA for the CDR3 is TGTGCCAGCAGCGGGACTAGCGGGAGGCCCTACTACAATGAGCAGTTCTTC.

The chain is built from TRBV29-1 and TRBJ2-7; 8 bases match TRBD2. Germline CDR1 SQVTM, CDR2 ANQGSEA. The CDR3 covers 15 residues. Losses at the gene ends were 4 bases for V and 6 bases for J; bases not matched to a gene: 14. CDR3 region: CSVANLGGGLGEQYF. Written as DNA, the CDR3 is TGCAGCGTTGCGAATCTGGGCGGGGGGCTTGGCGAGCAGTACTTC.

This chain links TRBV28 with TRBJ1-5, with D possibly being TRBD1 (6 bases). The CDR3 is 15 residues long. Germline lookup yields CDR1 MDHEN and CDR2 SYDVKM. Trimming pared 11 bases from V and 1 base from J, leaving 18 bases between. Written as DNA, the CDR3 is TGTGCCGGGGGACAAGGGCCGGAGAGCAATCAGCCCCAGCATTTT. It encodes CAGGQGPESNQPQHF.

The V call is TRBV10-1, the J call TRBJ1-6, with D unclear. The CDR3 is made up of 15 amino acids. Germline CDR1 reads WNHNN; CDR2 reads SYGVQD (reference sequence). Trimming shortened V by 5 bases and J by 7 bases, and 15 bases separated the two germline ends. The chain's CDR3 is CASSPSRTANSPLHF. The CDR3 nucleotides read TGCGCCAGCAGTCCTAGCCGGACGGCCAATTCACCCCTCCACTTT.